This T cell receptor beta chain was found in a study of T cells in Graves' hyperthyroidism and ophthalmopathy. Findings and limits, study-wide: Most thyroid clonotypes expanded above 0.001 appeared in blood too.

Only a few counts were recorded for this clonotype. The antigen is undetermined. This CDR3 has 14 amino acids. The V end lost 6 bases, the J end lost 4 bases, and 15 bases lay between the germline ends. TCR beta CDR3 regions were amplified from RNA transcripts. HTBI primers were the set used in a first-round RT-PCR of the TCR CDR3. TCRdb redid the calling of the multiplex PCR reads with MiXCR, one entry per CDR3 protein. The sample holds some 800,000 distinct CDR3 sequences, 38% seen once. The sequenced sample consisted of blood. The rearrangement uses TRBV12-3 or TRBV12-4 and TRBJ1-1; D may be TRBD1 (5 bases). The sequence derives from a man aged 18-30 years with Graves' hyperthyroidism. The CDR3 loop is CASSPQGMSTEAFF. CDR3 nucleotides: TGTGCCAGCAGCCCCCAGGGTATGTCCACTGAAGCTTTCTTT.